This T cell receptor beta chain stems from a study of T cell repertoires in cytomegalovirus infection. At the level of the study: Shared public TCR beta signatures pointed to both CMV infection and a matching HLA type.

Germline V gene data show CDR1 as SEHNR and CDR2 as FQNEAQ (reference sequence). V shed 6 bases and J 5 bases; nucleotides not matched to a gene: 10. This CDR3 region has 15 residues. TCRdb independently ran MiXCR on the reads; one entry per CDR3 protein. In the table there are about 230,000 distinct CDR3 sequences, approximately 6.7% of which are singletons. Findings and limits, study-wide: The ex vivo response showed dominance by HLA-C-restricted CMV-specific TCR beta clonotypes. Summed public TCR beta family frequency identified CMV carriers bearing the relevant HLA.

This clonotype was recorded at least ten times. Its antigen is unidentified. The chain uses TRBV7-9 and TRBJ1-1; the match to TRBD1 covers 9 bases. Material: PBMCs. The receptor was isolated from a human donor in good health (CMV status not recorded). Some clones in this sample may be carry-over from other donors' samples. The CDR3, as DNA: TGTGCCAGCAGTCGTGGGACAGGGAGTGGAACTGAAGCTTTCTTT. It encodes CASSRGTGSGTEAFF.